This T cell receptor beta chain comes out of a study of T cell responses to AZD1222 COVID-19 vaccine (dated by TCRdb to the early 2020s). Context from the whole study: Because spike-specific TCR depth and breadth did not differ between the two schedules, AZD1222 recipients who got a second dose at roughly 4 weeks were pooled with those who got a second dose at roughly 12 weeks. Enrollment into the trials was organized by age into subgroups of 18-55, 56-69 and 70-plus years, and those subgroups contained roughly 150, 30 and 60 TCR-sequenced participants, respectively. A total of 230 to 250 trial participants underwent TCR sequencing, of whom more than 200 had received two doses of AZD1222 and about 26 had received two doses of the MenACWY control vaccine.

According to the germline V gene, CDR1 reads SGHRS and CDR2 reads YFSETQ. Ends trimmed: V by 4 bases, J by 3 bases; bases unmatched to a gene: 9. Its CDR3 holds 16 amino acids, cysteine through phenylalanine. The kept DNA is CDR3 alone, 48 bases in frame from the first base. The CDR3 regions of human TCRbeta chains were analyzed by immunosequencing. The published analysis was carried out like this. Repertoire TCRs were checked for matches against a reference library of SARS-CoV-2-specific TCRs that had been generated using the MIRA antigen-specificity platform. Breadth was defined as the fraction of unique TCRs that were SARS-CoV-2-associated, and depth was defined as the fraction of total T cells that were SARS-CoV-2-associated. Using the MIRA data, each spike-specific TCR was assigned both to the spike region to which the TCR was reactive and to a CD4 or CD8 class. Log10-transformed breadth and depth values were compared by one-way ANOVA with Sidak's multiple comparisons tests. Drawn from immuneACCESS, this table holds only the in-frame rearrangements with V and J called that TCRdb kept. Clones are partly lost; checked studies trace under half to an unresolved V gene and leave the rest unexplained. Clonal size and the V and J genes are those of that table, whereas D and trimming came from the DNA. The sample table holds over 100,000 clones, of which over 90% were seen once. 1.5% to 2% of the sample comes from the top ten.

The research as a whole found: In the small 56-69-year group, the increase in depth fell short of significance, most likely because of low power. Most participants were white British and females outnumbered males, and the authors suggested that clonal diversity may have been underestimated. After two AZD1222 doses, both the breadth and the depth of spike-specific TCRs were significantly higher than at day 0 and than in MenACWY recipients. Conclusions about previously exposed vaccinees were limited because only six or seven AZD1222 recipients were SARS-CoV-2 seropositive at baseline. No day 14 peak-response samples were available, so repertoires were characterized only after the peak T cell response. Reportedly, almost half of the unique spike-specific TCRs recognized epitopes lying outside the regions that are mutated in the B.1.351 and B.1.1.7 variants. CD4 TCRs associated with the vaccine covered the entire spike protein, and the dominant responses were in regions 160-218 and 743-854.

This clone was detected only a few times. Its binding antigen is unknown. Base qualities are missing; no much larger clone stands one base away. The time point label, read with the paper, signifies: baseline before first vaccination. The vaccinee samples were drawn from two UK trials, COV001 and COV002, one of which was a single-blind randomized controlled phase 2/3 trial testing AZD1222 (ChAdOx1 nCoV-19) in healthy adults. For TCRbeta chain sequencing, PBMC samples from trial participants were taken at day 0 and at day 28 after the second dose. This TCR derives from an adult in good health. The receptor chain draws on TRBV5-1 and TRBJ2-2; the central 7 bases match TRBD1. Sequenced material: peripheral blood, taken on day 0 of AZD1222 vaccination. The CDR3 region: CASSIQGQGDTGELFF. The DNA sequence is as follows: TGCGCCAGCAGCATACAGGGGCAGGGAGACACCGGGGAGCTGTTTTTT.